This TCR beta chain derives from a study of T cells in Graves' hyperthyroidism and ophthalmopathy. As for the study in general: The blood sample was taken at first diagnosis, before treatment began.

Researchers took RNA transcripts and amplified the TCR beta CDR3 regions from them. In the first-round RT-PCR of the TCR CDR3, the HTBI primer set was used. In TCRdb, the multiplex PCR reads were re-called with MiXCR into one record per CDR3 protein. The sample includes about 480,000 distinct CDR3 sequences, about 20% seen only once; the top ten take under 55%. Duration under 3 months, a NOSPECS grade of at least 4, and a Clinical Activity Score of at least 3 characterized the ophthalmopathy patients. On the basis of clinical symptoms, serum thyroxine and TRAb, thyroid ultrasound and orbital computed tomography, diagnoses were made. The source of the PBMCs was 8.5 to 10 ml of fresh peripheral blood. CDR1 SGDLS and CDR2 YYNGEE come from the germline V gene. V shed 3 bases, J shed 3 bases, and the junction held 3 bases outside the gene matches. The CDR3 runs to 15 residues.

This sequence joins TRBV9 and TRBJ1-2, with 12 bases fitting TRBD1. This receptor was obtained from a woman in her seventies with Graves' ophthalmopathy. The sample taken for sequencing was blood. DNA of the CDR3: TGTGCCAGCAGCGGGGACAGGGGGCCGCACTATGGCTACACCTTC. Its protein product is CASSGDRGPHYGYTF.